The present entry profiles one T cell receptor (beta chain) with its context. Read coverage stops 3 residues before the CDR3 terminus; the germline J gene supplies the remainder. The data were taken from a study of T cells in women clearing cervical HPV infection. Study summary: Blood came at first lesion visit for cases, post-clearance for controls.

Assay used: immunoSEQ multiplex PCR; TCRdb lists only in-frame clones, some missing. This sample's table reports 23,000 or so clones. CDR3 length: 15 amino acids. Trimming removed 0 bases from V and 1 base from J; junction bases left unmatched: 1. Germline-derived CDR1 and CDR2 are SGHTA and FQGNSA. This rearrangement joins TRBV7-2 to TRBJ1-1; the match to TRBD1 covers 8 bases. This receptor was identified in a woman between 18 and 70 years old with a cervical HPV16 infection that either progressed to CIN3+ or cleared (not recorded which). The sample consisted of blood buffy coat. The CDR3 is CASSLAGQANTEAFF. The DNA read from the CDR3 is TGTGCCAGCAGCTTAGCGGGACAGGCGAACACTGAA. The full variable domain, rest sourced from reference TRBV7-2 and TRBJ1-1, is GAGVSQSPSNKVTEKGKDVELRCDPISGHTALYWYRQSLGQGLEFLIYFQGNSAPDKSGLPSDRFSAERTGGSVSTLTIQRTQQEDSAVYLCASSLAGQANTEAFFGQGTRLTVV.